This T cell receptor (beta chain) was captured in a study of beta chain features in type 1 diabetes. Turning to the study itself: Sorted cells from all samples, numbering 107,917,701, were examined.

Per the germline V gene, CDR1 is KGHSH and CDR2 is LQKENI. Trimming at V came to 4 bases and at J to 6 bases, leaving 9 bases not matched to a gene. This CDR3 comprises 14 residues. Of note for this clone: The antigen remains unidentified.

As every portion of the isolated RNA was reverse transcribed, the sequencing read expressed TCRB transcripts. The method was immunoSEQ multiplex PCR; TCRdb's version includes in-frame clones alone and lacks a portion of them. The top ten clones hold roughly 1% of a sample with over 300,000 clones, approximately 10% of them seen once. Study-wide findings and caveats: A moderate, significant TCRB CDR3 shortening appeared in type 1 diabetes across four CD4+ subsets.

The receptor was isolated from a man under 40 with type 1 diabetes. The sample was central memory CD4+ T cells from blood. The chain carries TRBV18 and TRBJ2-7; 7 bases agree with TRBD1. DNA of the CDR3: TGTGCCAGCTCACAGGGGACAGTTCTATCCGAGCAGTACTTC. Amino acid sequence: CASSQGTVLSEQYF. Together with reference TRBV18 and TRBJ2-7, the CDR3 gives the full variable domain: NAGVMQNPRHLVRRRGQEARLRCSPMKGHSHVYWYRQLPEEGLKFMVYLQKENIIDESGMPKERFSAEFPKEGPSILRIQQVVRGDSAAYFCASSQGTVLSEQYFGPGTRLTVT.